This TCR beta chain was retrieved from a study of TIL therapy for anti-PD-1-resistant metastatic lung cancer. Study-wide background: Most patients had lung adenocarcinoma. Median tumor mutation burden was roughly 1.5 mutations per megabase.

The time point here: pre-treatment sample, taken before nivolumab and TIL therapy. Pleural nodules or supraclavicular lymph nodes made up most of the excised metastases sampled. General study findings and limits: Many TIL product clones were absent from baseline tumor, suggesting clonal contraction.

This was the immunoSEQ v3 assay. Libraries were sequenced to 2 million to 2.5 million read pairs (survey) or roughly 4.5-6 million (deep). TCRdb keeps only in-frame clones here, not all; method: immunoSEQ multiplex PCR. The sample consists of 25,000 to 30,000 clones, approximately 57% of them appearing once. Notes on this clone: Its antigen is unknown.

Germline V CDR1 and CDR2: SGHVS, FQNEAQ. The CDR3 has 15 amino acids. V lost 2 bases and J 0 bases, leaving 11 bases between the germline ends. The TCR sequence derives from a woman between 25 and 85 years old with non-small cell lung cancer. V gene TRBV7-8 combines with J gene TRBJ2-7; D gene unclear. The sample here was tumor tissue, taken at baseline. CDR3 nucleotide sequence: TGTGCCAGCAGCTTACCCTCCCTTGGCTCCTACGAGCAGTACTTC. This translates into CASSLPSLGSYEQYF.